Each of the 25 T cell receptor beta chains below was sequenced from the same sample in a study of technical replicates of blood from several donors. TCRdb keeps only in-frame clones here, not all; method: immunoSEQ multiplex PCR. Here the sample spans about 49,000 clones, roughly 92% being singletons. The sequenced sample consisted of PBMCs. The receptor set was obtained from a human donor in good health. Some clones in this sample may be carry-over from other donors' samples.

The chain carries TRBV5-4 and TRBJ2-2; D is possibly TRBD1 (5 bases). CDR3 length equals 13 residues. Trimming took 0 bases from V and 7 from J, leaving 7 bases between them. Germline V gene sequence: CDR1 SGHNT, CDR2 YYREEE (reference sequence). The CDR3, as DNA: TGTGCCAGCAGCTTGGCCCAGGGCGGGGAGCTGTTTTTT. Protein sequence: CASSLAQGGELFF.

The chain links TRBV7-2 to TRBJ1-1; the match to TRBD1 covers 9 bases. From germline, CDR1 is SGHTA and CDR2 FQGNSA. Trimming took 5 bases from V and 4 from J; bases not matched to a gene: 17. The CDR3 length is 18 residues. CDR3 residues: CASSPQLAYRGRFTEAFF. The DNA of the CDR3 is TGTGCCAGCAGCCCCCAACTTGCTTACAGGGGGCGTTTCACTGAAGCTTTCTTT.

The chain combines TRBV5-1 with TRBJ2-3, with a tentative D call TRBD1 (5 bases). Germline V gene sequence: CDR1 SGHRS, CDR2 YFSETQ. Trimming removed 4 bases from V and 2 bases from J, with 17 bases in between. This CDR3 contains 16 residues. The CDR3, as DNA: TGCGCCAGCAGCCTCGGACAACCCGGACCCACAGATACGCAGTATTTT. Its translation is CASSLGQPGPTDTQYF.

V is TRBV2 and J is TRBJ2-2; maybe TRBD2 (6 bases). The CDR3 spans 16 residues. Germline assignment: CDR1 SNHLY and CDR2 FYNNEI. The V end lost 2 bases, the J end lost 4 bases, and 14 bases lay between the germline ends. CDR3 sequence reads: CASSEIRTSSTGELFF. CDR3 nucleotide sequence: TGTGCCAGCAGTGAAATTCGAACTAGCTCCACCGGGGAGCTGTTTTTT.

The genes are TRBV7-9 and TRBJ1-2; 10 bases map to TRBD1. Germline CDR1 is SEHNR and CDR2 is FQNEAQ (reference sequence). The CDR3 runs to 15 residues. J lost 7 bases, V lost 7 bases, and 12 bases had no gene match. DNA for the CDR3: TGTGCCAGCATCGAACCGGGACAGGGGAATTTTGGCTACACCTTC. Translated: CASIEPGQGNFGYTF.

The chain employs TRBV4-2 and TRBJ1-5; tentatively, D is TRBD1 (5 bases). CDR1 is LGHNA and CDR2 is YNFKEQ in the germline V gene. Trimming took off 0 bases at V and 6 bases at J, with 15 bases between the two ends. CDR3 length: 16 amino acids. The CDR3 spells CASSQDVQGRGQPQHF. DNA for the CDR3: TGTGCCAGCAGCCAAGATGTTCAGGGCCGAGGTCAGCCCCAGCATTTT.

The chain is built from TRBV7-2 and TRBJ2-6; tentatively, D is TRBD1 (6 bases). Germline V gene lookup returns CDR1 SGHTA and CDR2 FQGNSA. The CDR3 has 18 residues. The germline V and J ends were trimmed by 4 bases and 4 bases, with 20 bases remaining between them. CDR3 sequence: CASSSGVRGGTGANVLTF. CDR3 sequence (DNA): TGTGCCAGCAGCTCAGGGGTCAGGGGCGGTACCGGGGCCAACGTCCTGACTTTC.

The chain combines TRBV11-3 with TRBJ2-7; possible D gene TRBD2, 5 bases. The CDR3 extends over 15 amino acids. V dropped 1 base and J dropped 0 bases, with 10 bases sitting between them. Germline loops: CDR1 SGHNT, CDR2 YENEEA. The CDR3 sequence is CASSLVGLSSYEQYF. As DNA, the CDR3 is TGTGCCAGCAGCTTAGTCGGACTTAGCTCCTACGAGCAGTACTTC.

This chain connects TRBV7-2 to TRBJ2-7, with D possibly being TRBD2 (5 bases). The ends were cut back, 5 bases at V and 10 bases at J, with 18 bases in the middle. The CDR3 runs 13 residues. The germline CDR1 and CDR2 sequences are SGHTA and FQGNSA. CDR3 protein: CASSPAGQTVQYF. DNA of the CDR3: TGTGCCAGCAGCCCTGCGGGCCAAACGGTCCAGTACTTC.

The rearrangement joins TRBV5-1 to TRBJ2-1; D might be TRBD2 (6 bases). CDR3 length equals 15 residues. Trimming removed 2 bases from V and 5 bases from J, with 14 bases in between. Germline CDR1 and CDR2: SGHRS and YFSETQ. Here the CDR3 reads CASSFAGSQDNEQFF. CDR3 nucleotides: TGCGCCAGCAGCTTTGCGGGGAGCCAAGACAATGAGCAGTTCTTC.

There are a few counts of this clone. The chain employs TRBV7-6 and TRBJ1-4, with TRBD1 as a possible D gene (5 bases). Trimming removed 5 bases from V and 4 bases from J, with 11 bases in between. The germline V gene has CDR1 SGHVS and CDR2 FNYEAQ. The CDR3 is made up of 14 amino acids. The CDR3 region is CASSQTEVNEKLFF. CDR3 DNA: TGTGCCAGCAGCCAGACAGAAGTTAATGAAAAACTGTTTTTT.

This chain connects TRBV9 to TRBJ2-7; D not certain. CDR3 length: 11 residues. Germline loops: CDR1 SGDLS, CDR2 YYNGEE. V lost 0 bases, J lost 7 bases, and 5 bases lay in between. The CDR3 loop is CASSVGEEQYF. The CDR3 region has the DNA TGTGCCAGCAGCGTAGGTGAGGAGCAGTACTTC.

The V and J genes are TRBV19 and TRBJ1-1, with TRBD1 identical over 10 bases. The CDR3 is made up of 18 amino acids. Germline-derived CDR1 and CDR2 are LNHDA and SQIVND (reference sequence). The V and J ends lost 5 bases and 1 base, in that order; junction bases with no gene match: 13. The CDR3 region is CASSVRGQGVTSNTEAFF. CDR3 coding DNA: TGTGCCAGTAGTGTAAGAGGACAGGGGGTGACCTCGAACACTGAAGCTTTCTTT.

The rearrangement uses TRBV6-5 and TRBJ1-1; D is perhaps TRBD1 (6 bases). The germline CDR1 and CDR2 sequences are MNHEY and SVGAGI. The V end was cut by 2 bases, the J end by 7 bases, with 14 bases between. There are 14 residues in the CDR3. CDR3 nucleotides: TGTGCCAGCAGTTACCAGGGGCGCGGTAATGAAGCTTTCTTT. This sequence encodes CASSYQGRGNEAFF.

As regards this clone: At one end the junction does not follow the germline gene, possibly because of a read error. The V gene is TRBV19, the J gene TRBJ2-1; TRBD1 aligns across 9 bases. This CDR3 has 14 amino acids. The germline CDR1 and CDR2 sequences are LNHDA and SQIVND (reference sequence). CDR3 amino acids: CTSRTGTGWHEQFF. The CDR3 coding sequence is TGTACCAGTAGAACCGGGACAGGGTGGCATGAGCAGTTCTTC. The full variable domain, its missing parts supplied by reference TRBV19 and TRBJ2-1, is DGGITQSPKYLFRKEGQNVTLSCEQNLNHDAMYWYRQDPGQGLRLIYYSQIVNDFQKGDIAEGYSVSREKKESFPLTVTSAQKNPTAFYLCTSRTGTGWHEQFFGPGTRLTVL.

The chain links TRBV27 to TRBJ1-5; the match to TRBD1 covers 11 bases. Germline V CDR1 and CDR2: MNHEY, SMNVEV (reference sequence). This CDR3 region has 16 residues. After removal of 5 bases from V and 4 bases from J, the junction contained 7 bases not matched to a gene. The CDR3 coding sequence is TGTGCCAGCAGTCCCTTCGGACAGGGGGCGAATCAGCCCCAGCATTTT. This codes for CASSPFGQGANQPQHF.

This sequence joins TRBV11-3 and TRBJ2-3; 8 positions match TRBD1. The CDR3 is 15 amino acids. CDR1 SGHNT and CDR2 YENEEA come from the germline V gene. V lost 6 bases, J lost 4 bases, and 9 bases stayed unmatched. The CDR3 bases are TGTGCCAGCAGTCCAAGATGGACAGGGTCAGATACGCAGTATTTT. This sequence encodes CASSPRWTGSDTQYF.

The V and J genes are TRBV20-1 and TRBJ1-1; D ambiguous. Germline CDR1 DFQATT, CDR2 SNEGSKA (reference sequence). The CDR3 has 11 residues. Trimming took 2 bases from V and 10 from J, leaving 11 bases between them. CDR3 sequence reads: CSARTLAGAFF. The CDR3 DNA sequence: TGCAGTGCTAGAACTTTAGCCGGAGCTTTCTTT.

The gene calls are TRBV4-1 and TRBJ1-1; TRBD1 matches at 9 bases. This CDR3 contains 16 residues. Germline loops: CDR1 MGHRA, CDR2 YSYEKL. With V trimmed by 1 base and J by 7 bases, 10 bases remained unmatched. The DNA of the CDR3 is TGCGCCAGCAGCCAAGTCTCCGGGACAGGGAATAATGAAGCTTTCTTT. This translates into CASSQVSGTGNNEAFF.

V usage is TRBV18 and J usage is TRBJ1-1; D uncertain. V was cut by 4 bases and J by 8 bases, with 14 bases left in between. This CDR3 spans 13 amino acids. Looked up from germline, CDR1 is KGHSH and CDR2 is LQKENI. CDR3 sequence reads: CASSQTSTHEAFF. CDR3 bases: TGTGCCAGCTCACAGACGTCGACACACGAAGCTTTCTTT.

The chain carries TRBV19 and TRBJ1-5; D gene uncertain. CDR1 and CDR2 from the germline V gene are LNHDA and SQIVND (reference sequence). There are 16 residues in the CDR3. The V gene lost 3 bases and the J gene lost 0 bases, with 12 bases spanning the gap. This CDR3 is CASSMERKISNQPQHF. CDR3 in DNA: TGTGCCAGTAGTATGGAGCGGAAAATTAGCAATCAGCCCCAGCATTTT.

The chain links TRBV11-2 to TRBJ2-7; maybe TRBD2 (6 bases). V lost 3 bases and J lost 4, with 19 bases in between. The V gene's germline CDR1 is SGHAT and CDR2 FQNNGV. CDR3 length: 16 residues. In DNA form, the CDR3 reads TGTGCCAGCAGCTTCCCCTTAGGTGGGAGGCTGTACGAGCAGTACTTC. It yields the protein CASSFPLGGRLYEQYF.

This clone was observed a single time. This chain links TRBV5-7 with TRBJ2-1; 7 positions agree with TRBD2. TRBV5-7 is sorted into the ORF group, with uncertain function. CDR3 length: 18 amino acids. The J segment lost 1 base and the V segment lost 8 bases, leaving 18 bases of the junction unmatched. CDR3 residues: CASPSLLGGTPSYNEQFF. The DNA for the CDR3 is TGTGCCAGTCCCTCCCTTCTGGGGGGGACCCCGTCCTACAATGAGCAGTTCTTC.

The rearrangement joins TRBV6-5 to TRBJ1-6, with 9 bases identical to TRBD1. Germline V gives CDR1 MNHEY, CDR2 SVGAGI. V shed 0 bases and J 10 bases; nucleotides not matched to a gene: 4. There are 15 residues in the CDR3. This chain's CDR3 is CASSYSGTGTSPLHF. DNA for the CDR3: TGTGCCAGCAGTTACTCGGGGACAGGGACCTCACCCCTCCACTTT.

V usage is TRBV18 and J usage is TRBJ1-1, with 8 bases identical to TRBD1. J lost 5 bases, V lost 6 bases, and 8 bases had no gene match. The length of the CDR3 is 14 residues. In germline, CDR1 is KGHSH, CDR2 LQKENI. CDR3 in amino acids: CASSSDRATTEAFF. The DNA of the CDR3 is TGTGCCAGCTCGTCGGACAGGGCGACAACTGAAGCTTTCTTT.